The 10 T cell receptor beta chains presented below share a single source sample, sequenced in a study of cytomegalovirus exposure and HLA in healthy donors. Both 60 Vbeta primers and 13 Jbeta primers went into the PCR. Here immunoSEQ multiplex PCR was the method, and the copy in TCRdb shows in-frame clones only, minus some. The table has under 200,000 clones, more than 60% seen once. The sample consisted of PBMCs. Every receptor here comes from a woman between 45 and 60 years old in good health and CMV-seropositive.

This clone occurred a few times. The V and J genes are TRBV6-6 and TRBJ1-1, with D unresolved. V lost 7 bases and J 4 bases, leaving 7 bases between the germline ends. Per germline, CDR1 MNHNY and CDR2 SVGAGI (reference sequence). This CDR3 contains 11 residues. CDR3 bases: TGTGCCAGCACCTACCGCACTGAAGCTTTCTTT. It encodes CASTYRTEAFF.

The V call is TRBV6-6, the J call TRBJ2-7; TRBD1 agrees at 10 bases. J was trimmed by 0 bases and V by 0 bases; bases with no gene match: 2. The CDR3 length is 16 residues. Germline V lookup: CDR1 MNHNY, CDR2 SVGAGI (reference sequence). CDR3 bases: TGTGCCAGCAGTTACTCGCGGACAGGGGGCTCCTACGAGCAGTACTTC. Translated, it gives CASSYSRTGGSYEQYF.

The chain employs TRBV6-1 and TRBJ2-5; TRBD1 matches 7 bases. The V and J ends lost 1 base and 11 bases, in that order; junction bases with no gene match: 16. From germline, CDR1 is MNHNS and CDR2 SASEGT. This CDR3 comprises 16 residues. CDR3 sequence reads: CASSEDFSFRDSQQYF. CDR3 nucleotides: TGTGCCAGCAGTGAAGACTTTAGCTTCCGGGACAGTCAGCAGTACTTC.

The rearrangement uses TRBV7-8 and TRBJ1-5, with a weak D call TRBD1 (6 bases). From germline, CDR1 is SGHVS and CDR2 FQNEAQ. V was trimmed by 4 bases and J by 2 bases, leaving 12 bases between them. This CDR3 is built from 15 residues. CDR3 region: CASSYSRGRNQPQHF. DNA for the CDR3: TGTGCCAGCAGCTACTCCAGGGGTCGCAATCAGCCCCAGCATTTT.

About this clone itself: A single base separates this from a much larger clone, so it may be a read error. This rearrangement joins TRBV7-9 to TRBJ2-7; D is possibly TRBD1 (6 bases). Between the trimmed V and J ends, which lost 5 bases and 3 bases, there was a span of 8 bases. Germline-derived CDR1 and CDR2 are SEHNR and FQNEAQ (reference sequence). The CDR3 sequence is 12 residues long. The CDR3 protein is CASSQQGYEQYF. DNA of the CDR3: TGTGCCAGCAGCCAACAGGGCTACGAGCAGTACTTC.

The rearrangement joins TRBV4-2 to TRBJ1-5; a weak D match, TRBD1 (6 bases). Per germline, CDR1 LGHNA and CDR2 YNFKEQ. The CDR3 runs 17 residues. The V end lost 0 bases, the J end lost 2 bases, and 14 bases lay between the germline ends. Here the CDR3 DNA reads TGTGCCAGCAGCCAAGAAGCAGGGGCAGGTGGCAATCAGCCCCAGCATTTT. Translated, it gives CASSQEAGAGGNQPQHF.

This clone has only a few counts. This chain uses TRBV11-2 with TRBJ2-3; D may be TRBD2 (5 bases). Germline CDR1 and CDR2: SGHAT and FQNNGV. The length of the CDR3 is 15 residues. Trimming pared 1 base from V and 0 bases from J, leaving 8 bases between. CDR3 DNA: TGTGCCAGCAGCTTAGGAGGGTTTAGCACAGATACGCAGTATTTT. This encodes CASSLGGFSTDTQYF. Combining the CDR3 with reference TRBV11-2 and TRBJ2-3 gives the whole variable domain EAGVAQSPRYKIIEKRQSVAFWCNPISGHATLYWYQQILGQGPKLLIQFQNNGVVDDSQLPKDRFSAERLKGVDSTLKIQPAKLEDSAVYLCASSLGGFSTDTQYFGPGTRLTVL.

V gene TRBV5-5 combines with J gene TRBJ1-6; 9 positions match TRBD1. This CDR3 region has 18 residues. V lost 3 bases, J lost 10 bases, and 17 bases stayed unmatched. Germline CDR1 SGHKS, CDR2 YYEKEE (reference sequence). The CDR3 nucleotides read TGTGCCAGCAGCTCGCCACAGGGGGCAGGTACGGAAAACTCACCCCTCCACTTT. It encodes CASSSPQGAGTENSPLHF.

The chain has TRBV10-3 and TRBJ2-5; a possible D gene is TRBD2 (6 bases). This CDR3 is built from 15 residues. V was shortened by 0 bases and J by 4 bases, with 12 bases between the two germline ends. Germline V gives CDR1 ENHRY, CDR2 SYGVKD. The CDR3: CAISESRWEVETQYF. CDR3 DNA sequence: TGTGCCATCAGTGAGTCGAGATGGGAGGTAGAGACCCAGTACTTC.

This clone appeared a few times. The chain links TRBV6-5 to TRBJ2-1; D may be TRBD2 (6 bases). V dropped 4 bases and J dropped 8 bases, with 21 bases sitting between them. Germline loops: CDR1 MNHEY, CDR2 SVGAGI. CDR3 length: 16 amino acids. Written as DNA, the CDR3 is TGTGCCAGCAGTTGGCGTGGGTTGCGGGATTTGGATGAGCAGTTCTTC. This codes for CASSWRGLRDLDEQFF.